This TCR beta chain was recorded in a study of T cell responses to AZD1222 COVID-19 vaccine. Using immunoSEQ multiplex PCR, the repertoire was profiled, and TCRdb retains in-frame clones only, with some absent. The sample records some 56,000 clones, 85% to 90% being singletons. Germline CDR1 reads KGHDR; CDR2 reads SFDVKD. The J segment lost 1 base and the V segment lost 3 bases, leaving 4 bases of the junction unmatched. CDR3 size: 16 residues. This receptor was obtained from an adult who received the AZD1222 COVID-19 vaccine. The chain links TRBV24-1 to TRBJ1-2; 10 nucleotides match TRBD1. The sequences come from peripheral blood, collected 28 days after the second AZD1222 dose. Here the CDR3 DNA reads TGTGCCACCAGTGATACCCGGGACAGGGGTAACTATGGCTACACCTTC. Translation gives CATSDTRDRGNYGYTF.